One and the same sample provided the 21 T cell receptor beta chains below, sequenced in a study of PD-1 blockade in classical Hodgkin lymphoma. Measured with immunoSEQ multiplex PCR; TCRdb has only the in-frame clones, and not every one. The sample records fewer than 90,000 clones, roughly 92% being singletons. The time point here: newly diagnosed, previously untreated cHL patient sample. The material sequenced was peripheral blood mononuclear cells (PBMCs). The receptors were sampled from a human donor with classical Hodgkin lymphoma.

The gene calls are TRBV5-4 and TRBJ2-1; the D gene could be TRBD1 or TRBD2 (6 bases each). The length of the CDR3 is 15 residues. The V end lost 0 bases, the J end lost 9 bases, and 16 bases lay between the germline ends. CDR1 is SGHNT and CDR2 is YYREEE in the germline V gene (reference sequence). CDR3 region: CASSLEEARGAEQFF. The CDR3 nucleotides are TGTGCCAGCAGCTTGGAGGAGGCTAGGGGGGCTGAGCAGTTCTTC.

The chain carries TRBV5-5 and TRBJ1-2; a weak D match, TRBD1 (5 bases). There are 15 residues in the CDR3. The V gene lost 4 bases and the J gene lost 4 bases, with 17 bases spanning the gap. From germline, CDR1 is SGHKS and CDR2 YYEKEE (reference sequence). CDR3 amino acids: CASSISGTATYGYTF. The CDR3 DNA follows: TGTGCCAGCAGCATATCCGGGACGGCTACCTATGGCTACACCTTC.

The chain has TRBV6-6 and TRBJ1-3, with D perhaps matching TRBD1 (6 bases). There are 11 residues in the CDR3. V was shortened by 6 bases and J by 9 bases, with 9 bases between the two germline ends. The germline CDR1 and CDR2 sequences are MNHNY and SVGAGI (reference sequence). CDR3 bases: TGTGCCAGCAGAACAGGGATCACCATATATTTT. This translates into CASRTGITIYF.

V gene TRBV7-9 combines with J gene TRBJ1-1; maybe TRBD1 (5 bases). Trimming left V 7 bases short and J 0 bases short, with 12 bases between. From germline, CDR1 is SEHNR and CDR2 FQNEAQ (reference sequence). The CDR3 loop spans 14 amino acids. The CDR3 sequence: CASNDREMNTEAFF. CDR3 nucleotides: TGTGCCAGCAACGACAGAGAGATGAACACTGAAGCTTTCTTT.

The V call is TRBV7-9, the J call TRBJ2-2, with D tentatively TRBD1 (5 bases). The germline CDR1 and CDR2 sequences are SEHNR and FQNEAQ (reference sequence). V shed 5 bases and J shed 6 bases, with 16 bases lying between them. The CDR3 is 15 amino acids. The CDR3 coding sequence is TGTGCCAGCAGCCCCCGGCAGGGTTTAGCCGGGGAGCTGTTTTTT. Its translation: CASSPRQGLAGELFF.

V gene TRBV7-2 combines with J gene TRBJ2-1; the D gene could be TRBD1 or TRBD2 (5 bases each). Germline CDR1 is SGHTA and CDR2 is FQGNSA. The length of the CDR3 is 14 residues. Trimming shortened V by 5 bases and J by 3 bases, and 11 bases separated the two germline ends. CDR3 nucleotide sequence: TGTGCCAGCAGCCTCGGGACGTTCTACAATGAGCAGTTCTTC. It encodes CASSLGTFYNEQFF.

The gene calls are TRBV5-4 and TRBJ2-7; 15 positions match TRBD2. The ends lost 3 bases at V and 4 bases at J; junction bases unmatched: 5. Germline CDR1 is SGHNT and CDR2 is YYREEE (reference sequence). The CDR3 totals 16 residues. CDR3 DNA sequence: TGTGCCAGCAGCTCACCGGGACTAGCGGGGGGATACGAGCAGTACTTC. Protein product: CASSSPGLAGGYEQYF.

This chain connects TRBV5-4 to TRBJ1-2; the D gene is possibly TRBD1 (5 bases). Germline CDR1 SGHNT, CDR2 YYREEE (reference sequence). The germline V and J ends were trimmed by 0 bases and 6 bases, with 9 bases remaining between them. This CDR3 is 13 amino acids long. CDR3 sequence reads: CASSLEAGNGYTF. The DNA for the CDR3 is TGTGCCAGCAGCTTGGAGGCAGGGAATGGCTACACCTTC.

The CDR3 region is CAWSVPGNTIYF. In nucleotides, the CDR3 is TGTGCCTGGAGTGTACCTGGAAACACCATATATTTT. This rearrangement joins TRBV30 to TRBJ1-3; D not resolved. There are 12 residues in the CDR3. Germline CDR1 reads GTSNPN; CDR2 reads SVGIG (reference sequence). V was trimmed by 0 bases and J by 2 bases, leaving 2 bases between them.

The CDR3 DNA sequence: TGTGCCAGCAGTCTCTACCAAGGAGGGGAAGGCTACACCTTC. It encodes CASSLYQGGEGYTF. The chain recombines TRBV6-5 with TRBJ1-2, with D perhaps matching TRBD1 (5 bases). Germline V gives CDR1 MNHEY, CDR2 SVGAGI. Deletions cut 5 bases from V and 8 bases from J, with 18 bases between. This CDR3 has 14 amino acids.

The rearrangement joins TRBV27 to TRBJ1-3; D is unclear. Germline V gene data show CDR1 as MNHEY and CDR2 as SMNVEV (reference sequence). Trimming pared 3 bases from V and 7 bases from J, leaving 13 bases between. The CDR3 is made up of 14 amino acids. The chain's CDR3 is CASSLTPAGNTIYF. As DNA, the CDR3 is TGTGCCAGCAGTTTGACCCCCGCGGGGAACACCATATATTTT.

The V gene is TRBV4-3, the J gene TRBJ2-1, with a possible D match to TRBD2 (6 bases). Germline-derived CDR1 and CDR2 are LGHNA and YSLEER. The CDR3 spans 16 residues. The V end was cut by 0 bases, the J end by 8 bases, with 17 bases between. The CDR3 spells CASSQDRGAGGDEQFF. The CDR3 nucleotides are TGCGCCAGCAGCCAAGACCGGGGCGCCGGGGGAGATGAGCAGTTCTTC.

This rearrangement joins TRBV10-3 to TRBJ1-1; a possible D gene is TRBD1 (5 bases). Germline assignment: CDR1 ENHRY and CDR2 SYGVKD. The V end was cut by 5 bases, the J end by 1 base, with 17 bases between. The length of the CDR3 is 16 residues. The DNA for the CDR3 is TGTGCCATCAGTTACCTCCGCCTAGGGGAGAACACTGAAGCTTTCTTT. The encoded protein is CAISYLRLGENTEAFF.

The rearrangement joins TRBV5-6 to TRBJ2-2, with D possibly called TRBD1 or TRBD2 (5 bases each). The length of the CDR3 is 15 residues. Trimming took 2 bases from V and 4 from J, leaving 12 bases between them. The V gene's germline CDR1 is SGHDT and CDR2 YYEEEE. The DNA for the CDR3 is TGTGCCAGCAGCTTCGGACACCGGGGCACCGGGGAGCTGTTTTTT. As protein: CASSFGHRGTGELFF.

The chain links TRBV5-4 to TRBJ2-5; TRBD2 matches 8 bases. The CDR3 consists of 17 residues. Trimming took 4 bases from V and 0 from J; bases not matched to a gene: 11. Germline lookup yields CDR1 SGHNT and CDR2 YYREEE (reference sequence). The CDR3 here is CASSAGRASGYQETQYF. The DNA for the CDR3 is TGTGCCAGCAGCGCGGGACGGGCTAGCGGGTACCAAGAGACCCAGTACTTC.

This clone has just one count. The chain carries TRBV5-5 and TRBJ2-7; 7 bases agree with TRBD1. Germline values: CDR1 SGHKS, CDR2 YYEKEE (reference sequence). The CDR3 extends over 13 amino acids. Trimming cost V 4 bases and J 3 bases; bases outside gene matches: 4. CDR3 residues: CASSPQGDYEQYF. CDR3 nucleotide sequence: TGTGCCAGCAGCCCTCAGGGGGACTACGAGCAGTACTTC.

CDR3 sequence: CASSLGMDYGTDTQYF. The DNA for the CDR3 is TGCGCCAGCAGCTTGGGTATGGACTATGGCACAGATACGCAGTATTTT. The rearrangement uses TRBV5-1 and TRBJ2-3; maybe TRBD2 (6 bases). The V gene's germline CDR1 is SGHRS and CDR2 YFSETQ. Trimming shortened V by 0 bases and J by 1 base, and 12 bases separated the two germline ends. CDR3 length: 16 amino acids.

DNA for the CDR3: TGTGCCAGCAGCCGCCGGGACATACACGATACGCAGTATTTT. It translates to CASSRRDIHDTQYF. The V gene is TRBV7-2, the J gene TRBJ2-3; the D gene is possibly TRBD1 (6 bases). Germline loops: CDR1 SGHTA, CDR2 FQGNSA. CDR3 length equals 14 residues. V was shortened by 5 bases and J by 6 bases, with 15 bases between the two germline ends.

This clone was observed a single time. V usage is TRBV18 and J usage is TRBJ1-2; D not certain. This CDR3 has 13 residues. Germline V lookup: CDR1 KGHSH, CDR2 LQKENI. V was pared by 4 bases and J by 4 bases, with 10 bases between. The CDR3: CASSRDNRYGYTF. For the CDR3, the DNA is TGTGCCAGCTCACGCGATAATCGCTATGGCTACACCTTC.

V usage is TRBV5-1 and J usage is TRBJ2-5; possibly TRBD1 for D (6 bases). Germline loops: CDR1 SGHRS, CDR2 YFSETQ. V was clipped by 3 bases and J by 9 bases, with 21 bases between them. This CDR3 spans 15 amino acids. Here the CDR3 reads CASSWRPGAAQAQYF. The DNA of the CDR3 is TGCGCCAGCAGCTGGAGGCCAGGGGCGGCCCAGGCCCAGTACTTC.

The chain joins TRBV7-2 to TRBJ2-7; 8 bases match TRBD2. The CDR3 totals 14 residues. Germline CDR1 reads SGHTA; CDR2 reads FQGNSA. V shed 2 bases and J 2 bases; nucleotides not matched to a gene: 2. CDR3: CASSLLAGTYEQYF. CDR3 in DNA: TGTGCCAGCAGCTTACTAGCGGGCACCTACGAGCAGTACTTC.